The entry that follows covers one TCR beta chain sequence. What it recognizes is unknown. This sample was taken from a study of T cell repertoires in cytomegalovirus infection. In the study overall: It was the public TCR beta signatures that indicated both CMV infection and matching HLA type.

Notes on the study in general: The ex vivo response was dominated by HLA-C-restricted CMV-specific TCR beta clonotypes. Cumulated frequencies of public TCR beta families served to identify carriers of CMV plus the relevant HLA.

TCRdb recomputed calls from the reads with MiXCR, one row per CDR3 protein. The data contain fewer than 300,000 distinct CDR3 sequences, over 20% of them singletons. V lost 3 bases and J 0 bases, leaving 12 bases between the germline ends. This CDR3 comprises 15 residues. Germline loops: CDR1 SGHAT, CDR2 FQNNGV. Sequenced: PBMCs. The sequence was collected from a human donor in good health (CMV status not recorded). Some clones in this sample may be carry-over from other donors' samples. The rearrangement joins TRBV11-2 to TRBJ2-7; the D is unclear. The CDR3 bases are TGTGCCAGCAGCTTTCTTAGTATAACCTCCTACGAGCAGTACTTC. The encoded protein is CASSFLSITSYEQYF. Using reference TRBV11-2 and TRBJ2-7 for the parts outside the CDR3, the full variable domain is EAGVAQSPRYKIIEKRQSVAFWCNPISGHATLYWYQQILGQGPKLLIQFQNNGVVDDSQLPKDRFSAERLKGVDSTLKIQPAKLEDSAVYLCASSFLSITSYEQYFGPGTRLTVT.